Each of the 8 T cell receptor beta chains below was sequenced from the same sample in a study of blood T cell repertoires in COVID-19 (dated by TCRdb to 2020 to 2022). The library relied on the immunoSEQ multiplex PCR assay. TCRdb stores this immuneACCESS table with in-frame sequences only. Part of the clones is absent; in the studies checked, under half of the shortfall reflects unresolved V genes, and no reason is known for the rest. This sample has tens of thousands of clones in its table, and roughly four fifths of those were observed once. The top ten clonotypes cover 10% of the sample. Sequences were obtained from peripheral blood. These TCRs come from a man aged 50-60 years with COVID-19, enrolled during active disease.

J is TRBJ1-5 and V is TRBV7-2; no reliable D call. This CDR3 has 15 residues. CDR1 is SGHTA and CDR2 is FQGNSA in the germline V gene. The V gene lost 3 bases and the J gene lost 5 bases, with 14 bases spanning the gap. In DNA form, the CDR3 reads TGTGCCAGCAGCTTTTTTTTGTGGGAGGATCAGCCCCAGCATTTT. Its translation is CASSFFLWEDQPQHF.

This chain connects TRBV5-1 to TRBJ2-3, with TRBD2 matching 14 bases. The CDR3 contains 16 residues. V shed 3 bases and J 4 bases; nucleotides not matched to a gene: 4. Germline V gene sequence: CDR1 SGHRS, CDR2 YFSETQ. CDR3 bases: TGCGCCAGCAGCTCTAGGACTAGCGGGAGGTCAGATACGCAGTATTTT. It is translated as CASSSRTSGRSDTQYF.

Details on this clone: A junction end diverges from the germline sequence, so it may reflect a read error. The CDR3 is CAAVLGQKSPVF. CDR3 coding DNA: TGTGCCGCCGTGCTCGGACAGAAAAGCCCCGTCTTC. The V and J genes are TRBV28 and TRBJ1-2; weak D call: TRBD1 (6 bases). Germline V lookup: CDR1 MDHEN, CDR2 SYDVKM. The CDR3 runs 12 residues.

This chain uses TRBV29-1 with TRBJ2-3, with 7 nucleotides matching TRBD2. The J segment lost 6 bases and the V segment lost 6 bases, leaving 12 bases of the junction unmatched. The germline gives CDR1 SQVTM, CDR2 ANQGSEA. The CDR3 length is 14 residues. This CDR3 is CSVVLAGALDTQYF. The CDR3 DNA is TGCAGCGTCGTTCTGGCGGGAGCCCTTGATACGCAGTATTTT.

Here the CDR3 DNA reads TGTGCCAGCAGTTTTGGAGGGAGGCCTCAGCCCCAGCATTTT. It translates to CASSFGGRPQPQHF. This rearrangement joins TRBV28 to TRBJ1-5, with D hard to call. Trimming pared 3 bases from V and 6 bases from J, leaving 12 bases between. The CDR3 has 14 amino acids. Germline V lookup: CDR1 MDHEN, CDR2 SYDVKM.

V gene TRBV7-2 combines with J gene TRBJ1-3; 8 bases fit TRBD1. The germline gives CDR1 SGHTA, CDR2 FQGNSA. V was pared by 3 bases and J by 3 bases, with 10 bases of the junction left unmatched. The CDR3 extends over 17 amino acids. The CDR3: CASSLGHRGIGGNTIYF. DNA for the CDR3: TGTGCCAGCAGCTTGGGCCACAGGGGGATTGGTGGAAACACCATATATTTT.

This rearrangement joins TRBV9 to TRBJ2-5, with D possibly matching TRBD1 (6 bases). This CDR3 has 15 residues. The V gene lost 0 bases and the J gene lost 7 bases, with 16 bases spanning the gap. In germline, CDR1 is SGDLS, CDR2 YYNGEE. The CDR3 region is CASSVGDTWSGTQYF. DNA of the CDR3: TGTGCCAGCAGCGTAGGGGACACCTGGTCCGGGACCCAGTACTTC.

The V and J genes are TRBV5-1 and TRBJ1-6, with D possibly TRBD1 on 6 matching bases. The ends were cut back, 3 bases at V and 5 bases at J, with 12 bases in the middle. The CDR3 has 15 residues. From germline, CDR1 is SGHRS and CDR2 YFSETQ. The CDR3 DNA reads as TGCGCCAGCAGCTCGGACAGATTCAATAATTCACCCCTCCACTTT. Amino acid sequence: CASSSDRFNNSPLHF. Looking up the rest from reference TRBV5-1 and TRBJ1-6 gives the full variable domain: KAGVTQTPRYLIKTRGQQVTLSCSPISGHRSVSWYQQTPGQGLQFLFEYFSETQRNKGNFPGRFSGRQFSNSRSEMNVSTLELGDSALYLCASSSDRFNNSPLHFGNGTRLTVT.